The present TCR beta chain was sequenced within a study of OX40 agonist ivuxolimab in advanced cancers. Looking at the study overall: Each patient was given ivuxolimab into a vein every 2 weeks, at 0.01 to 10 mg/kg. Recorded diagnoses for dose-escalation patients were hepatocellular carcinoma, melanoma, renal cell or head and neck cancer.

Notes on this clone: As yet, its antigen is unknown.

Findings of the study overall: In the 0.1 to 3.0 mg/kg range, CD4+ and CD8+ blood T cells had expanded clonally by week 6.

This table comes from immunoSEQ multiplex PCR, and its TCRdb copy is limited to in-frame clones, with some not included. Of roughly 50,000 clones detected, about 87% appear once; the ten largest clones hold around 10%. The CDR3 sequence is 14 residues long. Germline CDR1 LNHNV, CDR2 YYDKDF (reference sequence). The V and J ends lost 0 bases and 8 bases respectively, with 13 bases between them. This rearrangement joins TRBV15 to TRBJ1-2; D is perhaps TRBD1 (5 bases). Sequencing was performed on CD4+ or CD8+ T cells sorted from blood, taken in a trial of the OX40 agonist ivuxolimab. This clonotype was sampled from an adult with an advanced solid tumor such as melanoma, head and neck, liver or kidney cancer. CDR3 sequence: CATSRDTRGGGYTF. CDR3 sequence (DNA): TGTGCCACCAGCAGAGATACCCGGGGCGGAGGCTACACCTTC.